This TCR beta chain originates from a study of blood T cell repertoires in COVID-19. Study-level background: From the United States, Italy and Spain came samples of acute and convalescent COVID-19. T cells, B-cell-depleted T cells, or PBMCs supplied cDNA or gDNA.

The CDR3 consists of 14 residues. Trimming cost V 5 bases and J 7 bases, with 18 bases left between them. Germline V gives CDR1 MNHEY, CDR2 SVGAGI. In the original analysis: The authors estimated nucleated cell counts from reference gene primer amplification. The protocol was immunoSEQ multiplex PCR, while the TCRdb copy is restricted to in-frame clones and leaves out a portion. That table supplies the V and J calls and clone size; D and trimming were determined from the DNA. The table has approximately 100,000 clones, roughly 90% seen once. Sequencing was done on a sample of peripheral blood. The rearrangement joins TRBV6-5 to TRBJ2-7; D may be TRBD1 (5 bases). This TCR derives from a woman in her fifties or sixties with acute or convalescent COVID-19. The CDR3 reads CASSTVRGASEQYF. CDR3 in DNA: TGTGCCAGCAGTACCGTGCGTGGGGCGAGTGAGCAGTACTTC.